This TCR beta chain is drawn from a study of blood T cell repertoires in COVID-19. Clones were read by immunoSEQ multiplex PCR, and TCRdb kept only the in-frame ones, dropping some. The sample comprises about 99,000 clones, roughly nine tenths of which are singletons, and approximately 5.1% rests with the top ten. Sequencing input: peripheral blood. This TCR was recovered from a human donor in a cohort sampled during active COVID-19.

CDR3: CASSLSLAGGPGTDTQYF. In DNA form, the CDR3 reads TGTGCCAGCAGTTTAAGTCTAGCGGGAGGGCCGGGCACAGATACGCAGTATTTT. The chain joins TRBV28 to TRBJ2-3; 12 positions agree with TRBD2. Germline V gene data show CDR1 as MDHEN and CDR2 as SYDVKM. V shed 2 bases and J 1 base; nucleotides not matched to a gene: 7. This CDR3 is built from 18 residues.